One T cell receptor (beta chain) is described in this entry. The sample belongs to a study of blood T cell repertoires in COVID-19. For the study at large: In each case, the material was cDNA or gDNA derived from T cells, B-cell-depleted T cells, or PBMCs.

Original analysis: Reference gene primer amplification gave estimated nucleated cell counts. Assay: immunoSEQ multiplex PCR; the TCRdb copy retains only in-frame clones and omits some. That table furnishes V, J and clone size, whereas the DNA furnished D and trimming. The sample shows about 430,000 clones, roughly 88% of them seen only once. V was clipped by 1 base and J by 1 base, with 19 bases between them. The CDR3 contains 19 residues. Germline V CDR1 and CDR2: SEHNR, FQNEAQ (reference sequence). Clinical history reported by participants formed the basis on which cohorts were assigned. Participants classified as exposed had met a COVID-19 case within 2 weeks before study entry.

The chain links TRBV7-9 to TRBJ2-2; D is perhaps TRBD2 (6 bases). This clonotype was obtained from a woman aged 18-30 years who had been exposed to COVID-19. The sample taken for sequencing was PBMCs or T cells enriched from blood (not recorded which). The CDR3 coding sequence is TGTGCCAGCAGCTTAGTGTGGGACTTCAGAAGGAAGAACACCGGGGAGCTGTTTTTT. Encoded protein: CASSLVWDFRRKNTGELFF.